Presented here are 19 T cell receptor beta chains from one specimen sequenced in a study of beta chain features in type 1 diabetes. No antigen is known for these receptors. Expressed TCRB transcripts were sequenced, since all the RNA that had been isolated was reverse transcribed. Clones were sequenced by immunoSEQ multiplex PCR, and TCRdb holds only the in-frame ones, with some missing. The profile shows some 350,000 clones, 13% of them singletons. Study-wide results and limits: TCRB CDR3s were moderately but significantly shorter in Type 1 diabetes patients in all four CD4+ subsets.

The sequenced sample was naive CD4+ T cells from blood. The origin of the receptors is a woman between 18 and 29 years old with type 1 diabetes.

V usage is TRBV11-1 and J usage is TRBJ2-1; 8 nucleotides align to TRBD2. Germline assignment: CDR1 SGHAT and CDR2 FQDESV (reference sequence). V was clipped by 5 bases and J by 5 bases; unmatched bases: 11. There are 16 residues in the CDR3. CDR3: CASSRRLATRHNEQFF. CDR3 DNA: TGTGCCAGCAGCAGACGACTAGCGACCCGTCACAATGAGCAGTTCTTC.

This clone was picked up a small number of times. The gene calls are TRBV5-4 and TRBJ2-3; 15 bases align to TRBD2. The V segment lost 5 bases and the J segment 4 bases; nucleotides outside the gene matches: 5. The CDR3 consists of 16 residues. The germline V gene encodes CDR1 SGHNT and CDR2 YYREEE (reference sequence). DNA for the CDR3: TGTGCCAGCAGTCTAGGACTAGCGGGAGGGTCAGATACGCAGTATTTT. Its translation is CASSLGLAGGSDTQYF.

There are a few counts of this clone. The chain combines TRBV7-7 with TRBJ2-1; 10 bases agree with TRBD2. Looked up from germline, CDR1 is SSHAT and CDR2 is FNYEAQ (reference sequence). The junction had 5 bases not matched to a gene; V was cut back by 1 base and J by 8 bases. This CDR3 spans 15 amino acids. The CDR3 nucleotides read TGTGCCAGCAGCTTAGGACTAGCGGGTTTTGATGAGCAGTTCTTC. It is translated as CASSLGLAGFDEQFF.

This clone was detected only a few times. The chain recombines TRBV27 with TRBJ2-6; D gene uncertain. Trimming took off 0 bases at V and 7 bases at J, with 7 bases between the two ends. CDR3 size: 14 residues. Germline V gene sequence: CDR1 MNHEY, CDR2 SMNVEV (reference sequence). The CDR3 nucleotides are TGTGCCAGCAGTTTATCGGCGGCCGCCAACGTCCTGACTTTC. Residues: CASSLSAAANVLTF.

This clone has just a few counts. This chain links TRBV19 with TRBJ1-1; 7 bases fit TRBD1. Germline assignment: CDR1 LNHDA and CDR2 SQIVND (reference sequence). Trimming cost V 8 bases and J 5 bases; bases outside gene matches: 5. The CDR3 spans 12 residues. The CDR3 here is CASSLQGTEAFF. CDR3 coding DNA: TGTGCCAGTTCGTTACAGGGGACTGAAGCTTTCTTT.

This chain uses TRBV7-9 with TRBJ1-1; D is possibly TRBD1 (5 bases). V was shortened by 3 bases and J by 1 base, with 6 bases between the two germline ends. The CDR3 length is 13 residues. Germline V CDR1 and CDR2: SEHNR, FQNEAQ (reference sequence). The CDR3 here is CASSFQGNTEAFF. The CDR3 DNA follows: TGTGCCAGCAGCTTTCAGGGGAACACTGAAGCTTTCTTT. The full variable domain, rest sourced from reference TRBV7-9 and TRBJ1-1, is DTGVSQNPRHKITKRGQNVTFRCDPISEHNRLYWYRQTLGQGPEFLTYFQNEAQLEKSRLLSDRFSAERPKGSFSTLEIQRTEQGDSAMYLCASSFQGNTEAFFGQGTRLTVV.

The chain combines TRBV27 with TRBJ2-7; 10 nucleotides line up with TRBD2. Germline loops: CDR1 MNHEY, CDR2 SMNVEV (reference sequence). CDR3 length: 18 amino acids. With 3 bases clipped from V and 6 bases from J, the junction kept 17 bases outside the gene matches. The CDR3 sequence: CASSLGTDQREGLCEQYV. CDR3 DNA: TGTGCCAGCAGTTTGGGGACAGATCAGCGGGAGGGCCTGTGCGAGCAGTACGTC.

This chain connects TRBV5-4 to TRBJ1-4; tentative D call: TRBD1 (5 bases). This CDR3 comprises 16 residues. Germline V lookup: CDR1 SGHNT, CDR2 YYREEE (reference sequence). V was trimmed by 0 bases and J by 5 bases, leaving 14 bases between them. The CDR3 bases are TGTGCCAGCAGCTTGGGGACACCGCTCGGGAATGAAAAACTGTTTTTT. It is translated as CASSLGTPLGNEKLFF.

V usage is TRBV6-6 and J usage is TRBJ2-2, with a tentative D call TRBD1 (7 bases). The germline V gene encodes CDR1 MNHNY and CDR2 SVGAGI (reference sequence). Trimming took off 6 bases at V and 4 bases at J, with 12 bases between the two ends. CDR3 size: 14 residues. The CDR3 bases are TGTGCCAGCAGCCCAGGGGGGCGCACCGGGGAGCTGTTTTTT. This codes for CASSPGGRTGELFF.

The chain links TRBV7-2 to TRBJ2-1, with D perhaps TRBD1 (6 bases). The V gene's germline CDR1 is SGHTA and CDR2 FQGNSA. Trimming pared 1 base from V and 4 bases from J, leaving 11 bases between. This CDR3 spans 15 amino acids. DNA for the CDR3: TGTGCCAGCAGCTTAGGACAGGTGCTTTACAATGAGCAGTTCTTC. This translates into CASSLGQVLYNEQFF.

This clone was picked up a small number of times. The chain is built from TRBV30 and TRBJ2-1, with TRBD1 as a possible D gene (6 bases). The germline gives CDR1 GTSNPN, CDR2 SVGIG (reference sequence). V was clipped by 3 bases and J by 5 bases, with 23 bases between them. CDR3 length: 17 residues. The CDR3 sequence is CAWRLGGLGESNNEQFF. The CDR3 DNA is TGTGCCTGGAGGTTAGGGGGTCTAGGAGAATCAAACAATGAGCAGTTCTTC.

The CDR3 loop is CASSPGLDYEQYF. CDR3 coding DNA: TGTGCCAGCTCACCCGGACTGGACTACGAGCAGTACTTC. The J gene is TRBJ2-7, the V gene TRBV18; possible D gene TRBD2, 5 bases. The CDR3 loop spans 13 amino acids. Trimming pared 3 bases from V and 3 bases from J, leaving 9 bases between. The germline V gene encodes CDR1 KGHSH and CDR2 LQKENI. Combining the CDR3 with reference TRBV18 and TRBJ2-7 gives the whole variable domain NAGVMQNPRHLVRRRGQEARLRCSPMKGHSHVYWYRQLPEEGLKFMVYLQKENIIDESGMPKERFSAEFPKEGPSILRIQQVVRGDSAAYFCASSPGLDYEQYFGPGTRLTVT.

The chain employs TRBV7-6 and TRBJ2-1; D ambiguous. The CDR3 has 11 amino acids. The germline gives CDR1 SGHVS, CDR2 FNYEAQ. V lost 1 base and J 8 bases, leaving 3 bases between the germline ends. In nucleotides, the CDR3 is TGTGCCAGCAGCTTAGTCGATGAGCAGTTCTTC. Its protein is CASSLVDEQFF.

This clone was seen at least ten times. V is TRBV18 and J is TRBJ2-6; tentatively, D is TRBD1 (5 bases). Germline V gene data show CDR1 as KGHSH and CDR2 as LQKENI. V dropped 5 bases and J dropped 0 bases, with 8 bases sitting between them. The CDR3 contains 15 residues. The CDR3 DNA sequence: TGTGCCAGCTCAAGAGACAGCTCTGGGGCCAACGTCCTGACTTTC. Its protein is CASSRDSSGANVLTF.

V usage is TRBV9 and J usage is TRBJ2-3; 14 positions agree with TRBD2. Germline V gene lookup returns CDR1 SGDLS and CDR2 YYNGEE. This CDR3 is 17 amino acids long. V lost 7 bases to trimming and J lost 3 bases; unmatched junction nucleotides: 10. As DNA, the CDR3 is TGTGCCAGCTCAACCGGGACTAGCGGGAGTTTGACAGATACGCAGTATTTT. Its protein product is CASSTGTSGSLTDTQYF.

The rearrangement uses TRBV25-1 and TRBJ2-3; 9 nucleotides agree with TRBD1. The V segment lost 6 bases and the J segment 0 bases; nucleotides outside the gene matches: 1. The germline gives CDR1 MGHDK, CDR2 SYGVNS. The CDR3 spans 14 residues. DNA for the CDR3: TGTGCCAGCAGGGGGACAGGGAGCACAGATACGCAGTATTTT. This codes for CASRGTGSTDTQYF.

V gene TRBV6-6 combines with J gene TRBJ1-1; no clear D gene. Germline V lookup: CDR1 MNHNY, CDR2 SVGAGI (reference sequence). The length of the CDR3 is 16 residues. Trimming stripped 5 bases from V and 2 bases from J, with 18 bases between. The CDR3: CASSQSNPTVNTEAFF. The CDR3 region has the DNA TGTGCCAGCAGTCAAAGCAACCCCACAGTCAACACTGAAGCTTTCTTT.

This clone was counted only a few times. Additional DNA sequences in this sample encode the identical CDR3. V usage is TRBV7-9 and J usage is TRBJ2-3, with 7 bases identical to TRBD2. The J segment lost 1 base and the V segment lost 1 base, leaving 2 bases of the junction unmatched. This CDR3 is 15 amino acids long. Germline loops: CDR1 SEHNR, CDR2 FQNEAQ (reference sequence). CDR3 sequence (DNA): TGTGCCAGCAGCTTAGGGAGCGGGGGCACAGATACGCAGTATTTT. Its protein product is CASSLGSGGTDTQYF.

This chain joins TRBV19 and TRBJ2-3, with D possibly TRBD2 on 6 matching bases. Per the germline V gene, CDR1 is LNHDA and CDR2 is SQIVND (reference sequence). V lost 6 bases and J lost 0, with 13 bases in between. The CDR3 has 15 residues. This chain's CDR3 is CASRPRGLSTDTQYF. As DNA, the CDR3 is TGTGCCAGTAGACCAAGGGGACTCAGCACAGATACGCAGTATTTT.